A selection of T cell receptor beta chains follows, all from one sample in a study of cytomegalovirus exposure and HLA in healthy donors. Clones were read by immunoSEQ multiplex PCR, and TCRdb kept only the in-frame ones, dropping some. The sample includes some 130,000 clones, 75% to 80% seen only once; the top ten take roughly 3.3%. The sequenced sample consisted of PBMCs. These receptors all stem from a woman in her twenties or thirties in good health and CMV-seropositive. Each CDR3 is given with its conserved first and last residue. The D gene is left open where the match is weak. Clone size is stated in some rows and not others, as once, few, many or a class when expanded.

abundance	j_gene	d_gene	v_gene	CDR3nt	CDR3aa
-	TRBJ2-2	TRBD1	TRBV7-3	TGTGCCAGCAGCCCTGACCGGGACAGGGGGCACACCGGGGAGCTGTTTTTT	CASSPDRDRGHTGELFF
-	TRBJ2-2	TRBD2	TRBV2	TGTGCCAGCAGTGAACTGAGCGGGGGGGCTTGGCTGTTTTTT	CASSELSGGAWLFF
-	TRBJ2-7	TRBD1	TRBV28	TGTGCCAGCACCCTGACAGGGCTCTCCTACGAGCAGTACTTC	CASTLTGLSYEQYF
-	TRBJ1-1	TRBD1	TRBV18	TGTGCCAGCTCCCAGGGGGAGAGGACTGAAGCTTTCTTT	CASSQGERTEAFF
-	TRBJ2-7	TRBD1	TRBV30	TGTGCCTGGAAGGGGTACTTCGGACAGGGCGCCTACGAGCAGTACTTC	CAWKGYFGQGAYEQYF
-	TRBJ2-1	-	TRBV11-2	TGTGCCAGCAGCCCCGTAAGGAGCTCCTACAATGAGCAGTTCTTC	CASSPVRSSYNEQFF
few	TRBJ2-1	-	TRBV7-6	TGTGCCAGCAGCTTAGCCACAGAACACAATGAGCAGTTCTTC	CASSLATEHNEQFF
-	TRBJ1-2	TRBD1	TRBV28	TGTGCCAGCAGTCGCTACGCAGGGGGCAACTATGGCTACACCTTC	CASSRYAGGNYGYTF
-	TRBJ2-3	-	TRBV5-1	TGCGCCAGCAGCTTGGCTGGGGCAGCCGGCACAGATACGCAGTATTTT	CASSLAGAAGTDTQYF
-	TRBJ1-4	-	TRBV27	TGTGCCAGCAGTCCAACAGTTCAGGTTAGTAATGAAAAACTGTTTTTT	CASSPTVQVSNEKLFF
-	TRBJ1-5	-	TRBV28	TGTGCCAGCAGTCGCAGGGGATTTTATAGCAATCAGCCCCAGCATTTT	CASSRRGFYSNQPQHF
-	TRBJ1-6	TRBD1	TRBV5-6	TGTGCCAGCAGCTTTGGGACAGGGGGGTCACCCCTCCACTTT	CASSFGTGGSPLHF
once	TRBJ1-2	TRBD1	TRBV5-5	TGTGCCAGCAGCACCGGGACAGCTACTTATGGCTACACCTTC	CASSTGTATYGYTF
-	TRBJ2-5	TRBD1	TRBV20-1	TGCAGTGCCCTGGACAGGGAGACCCAGTACTTC	CSALDRETQYF
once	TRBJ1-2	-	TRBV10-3	TGTGCCATCAGTCCCCTCGGGACACTTAACTATGGCTACACCTTC	CAISPLGTLNYGYTF
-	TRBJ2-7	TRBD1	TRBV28	TGTGCCAGCGGGCCGGGACAGGGACCCTACGAGCAGTACTTC	CASGPGQGPYEQYF
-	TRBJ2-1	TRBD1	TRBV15	TGTGCCACCAGCTTCGGGACAGGGGTTCGGTTCTTC	CATSFGTGVRFF
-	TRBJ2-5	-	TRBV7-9	TGTGCCAGCAGCTCCTCTAGGGTCGGGAGAGAGACCCAGTACTTC	CASSSSRVGRETQYF
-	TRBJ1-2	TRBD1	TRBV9	TGTGCCAGCAGCGCCAACAGGGGGATTAACTATGGCTACACCTTC	CASSANRGINYGYTF
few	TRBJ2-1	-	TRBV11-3	TGTGCCAGCAGCTTAGATGGGGGGGCGGGGAATGAGCAGTTCTTC	CASSLDGGAGNEQFF
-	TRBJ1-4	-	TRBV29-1	TGCAGCGGGGTGGGCCCAACTAATGAAAAACTGTTTTTT	CSGVGPTNEKLFF
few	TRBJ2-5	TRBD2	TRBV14	TGTGCCAGCAGCCAAGACAGCGGGGGCTCCCAAGAGACCCAGTACTTC	CASSQDSGGSQETQYF
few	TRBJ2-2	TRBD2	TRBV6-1	TGTGCCAGCAGTGTAGGACTAGCGAACACCGGGGAGCTGTTTTTT	CASSVGLANTGELFF
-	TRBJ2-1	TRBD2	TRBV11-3	TGTGCCAGCAGCCCCCGCTCATCAGCGGGGGGGCCTCTGGTTAATGAGCAGTTCTTC	CASSPRSSAGGPLVNEQFF
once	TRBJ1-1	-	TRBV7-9	TGTGCCAGCAGCTTAGCGCGTAACACTGAAGCTTTCTTT	CASSLARNTEAFF
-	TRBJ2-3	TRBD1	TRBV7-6	TGTGCCAGCAGTTTAGACAGGGGGACAGATACGCAGTATTTT	CASSLDRGTDTQYF
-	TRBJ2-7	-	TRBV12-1	TGTGCCAGCAGCTGGGGGACACTCAAGGTGGCCTACGAGCAGTACTTC	CASSWGTLKVAYEQYF
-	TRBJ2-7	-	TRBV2	TGTGCCAGCAGCCAAACCGGGACTGTCAACGAGCAGTACTTC	CASSQTGTVNEQYF
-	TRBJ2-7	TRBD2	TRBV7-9	TGTTCCAGCAGCACCCCGGGGGGGCCCTCCTACGAGCAGTACTTC	CSSSTPGGPSYEQYF
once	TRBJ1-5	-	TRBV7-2	TGTGCCAGCAGCTTAGGGTCGGTCTCTAGCAATCAGCCCCAGCATTTT	CASSLGSVSSNQPQHF
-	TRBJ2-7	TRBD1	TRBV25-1	TGTGCCAGCAGTGGGGACAGGTTCTACGAGCAGTACTTC	CASSGDRFYEQYF
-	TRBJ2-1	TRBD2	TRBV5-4	TGTGCCAGCAGCTTGTCTAGCGGGGGGTCCTCCTACAATGAGCAGTTCTTC	CASSLSSGGSSYNEQFF
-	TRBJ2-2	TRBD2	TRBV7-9	TGTGCCAGCAGCTCCGGGACTATGGTCCCCGGGGAGCTGTTTTTT	CASSSGTMVPGELFF
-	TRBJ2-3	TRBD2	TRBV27	TGTGCCAGCGGATTAGCGGGGGCCCTCCCTAGCACAGATACGCAGTATTTT	CASGLAGALPSTDTQYF
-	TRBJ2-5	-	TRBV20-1	TGCAGTGCAAGAGGAGGAAAGACCCAGTACTTC	CSARGGKTQYF
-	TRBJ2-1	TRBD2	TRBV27	TGTGCCAGCAGTTTATATCGGGGGGGGAACAATGAGCAGTTCTTC	CASSLYRGGNNEQFF
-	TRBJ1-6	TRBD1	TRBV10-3	TGTGCCATCAGTGGGGGACAGCCGAGCTCCTATAATTCACCCCTCCACTTT	CAISGGQPSSYNSPLHF
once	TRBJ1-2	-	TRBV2	TGTGCCAGCAGTGAGGACATGAGCTACACCTTC	CASSEDMSYTF
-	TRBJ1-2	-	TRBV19	TGTGCCAGTAGTATTACCTCGGGTTCCTATGGCTACACCTTC	CASSITSGSYGYTF
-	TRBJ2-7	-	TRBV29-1	TGCAGCGTTGAACCTACGGGCTCCTACGAGCAGTACTTC	CSVEPTGSYEQYF
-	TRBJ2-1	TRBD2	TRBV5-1	TGCGCCAGCAGCGCAGCGGGGGGCCAATACAATGAGCAGTTCTTC	CASSAAGGQYNEQFF
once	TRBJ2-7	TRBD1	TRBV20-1	TGCAGTGCTACAGGGGGTGGCGAGCAGTACTTC	CSATGGGEQYF